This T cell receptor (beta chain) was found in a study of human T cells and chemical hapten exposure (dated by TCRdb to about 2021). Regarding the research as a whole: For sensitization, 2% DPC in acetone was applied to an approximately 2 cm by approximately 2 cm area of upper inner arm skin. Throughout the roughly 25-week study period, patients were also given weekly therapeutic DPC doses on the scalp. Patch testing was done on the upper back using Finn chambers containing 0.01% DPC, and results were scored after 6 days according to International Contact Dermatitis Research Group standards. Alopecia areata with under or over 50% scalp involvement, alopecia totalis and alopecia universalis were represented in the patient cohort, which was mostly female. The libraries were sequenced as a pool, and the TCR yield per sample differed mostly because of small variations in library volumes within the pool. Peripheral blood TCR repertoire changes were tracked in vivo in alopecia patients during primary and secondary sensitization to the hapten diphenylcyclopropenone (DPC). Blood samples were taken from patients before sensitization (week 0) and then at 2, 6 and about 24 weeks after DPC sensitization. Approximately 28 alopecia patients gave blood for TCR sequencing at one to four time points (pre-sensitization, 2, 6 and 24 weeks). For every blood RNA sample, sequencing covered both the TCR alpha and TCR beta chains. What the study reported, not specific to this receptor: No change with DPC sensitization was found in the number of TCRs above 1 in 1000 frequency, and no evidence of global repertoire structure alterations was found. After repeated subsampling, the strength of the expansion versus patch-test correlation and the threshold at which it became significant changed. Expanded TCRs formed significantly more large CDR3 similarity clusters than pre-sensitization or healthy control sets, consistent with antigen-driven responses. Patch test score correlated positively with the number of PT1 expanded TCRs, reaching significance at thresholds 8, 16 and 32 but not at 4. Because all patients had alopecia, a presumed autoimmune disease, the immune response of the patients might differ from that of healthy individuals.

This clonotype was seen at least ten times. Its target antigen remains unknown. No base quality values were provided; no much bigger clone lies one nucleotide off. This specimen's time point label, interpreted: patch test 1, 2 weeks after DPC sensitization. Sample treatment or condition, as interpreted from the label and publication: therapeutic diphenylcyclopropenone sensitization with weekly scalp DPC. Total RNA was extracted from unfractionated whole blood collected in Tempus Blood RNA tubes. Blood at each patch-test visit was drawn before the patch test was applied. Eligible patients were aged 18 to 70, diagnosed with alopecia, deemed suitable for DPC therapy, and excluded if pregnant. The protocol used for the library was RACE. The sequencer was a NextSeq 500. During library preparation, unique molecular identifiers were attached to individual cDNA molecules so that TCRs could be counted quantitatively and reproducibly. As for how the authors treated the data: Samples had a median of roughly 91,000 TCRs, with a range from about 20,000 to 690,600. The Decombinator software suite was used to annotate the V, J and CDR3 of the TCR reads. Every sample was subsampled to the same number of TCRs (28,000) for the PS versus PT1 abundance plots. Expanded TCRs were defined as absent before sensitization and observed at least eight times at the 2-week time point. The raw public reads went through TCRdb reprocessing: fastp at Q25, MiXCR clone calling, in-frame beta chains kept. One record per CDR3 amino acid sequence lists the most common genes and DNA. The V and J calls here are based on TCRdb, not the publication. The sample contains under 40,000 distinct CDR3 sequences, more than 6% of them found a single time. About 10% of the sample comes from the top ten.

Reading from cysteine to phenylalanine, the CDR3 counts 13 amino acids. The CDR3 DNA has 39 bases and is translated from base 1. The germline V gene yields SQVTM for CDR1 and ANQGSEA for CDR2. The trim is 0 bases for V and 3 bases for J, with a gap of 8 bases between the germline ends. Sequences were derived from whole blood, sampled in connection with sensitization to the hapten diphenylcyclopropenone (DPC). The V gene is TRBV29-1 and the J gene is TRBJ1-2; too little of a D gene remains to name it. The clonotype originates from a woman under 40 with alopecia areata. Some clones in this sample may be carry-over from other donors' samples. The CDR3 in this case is CSVEDPGYYGYTF. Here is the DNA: TGCAGCGTTGAAGATCCCGGGTACTATGGCTACACCTTC.